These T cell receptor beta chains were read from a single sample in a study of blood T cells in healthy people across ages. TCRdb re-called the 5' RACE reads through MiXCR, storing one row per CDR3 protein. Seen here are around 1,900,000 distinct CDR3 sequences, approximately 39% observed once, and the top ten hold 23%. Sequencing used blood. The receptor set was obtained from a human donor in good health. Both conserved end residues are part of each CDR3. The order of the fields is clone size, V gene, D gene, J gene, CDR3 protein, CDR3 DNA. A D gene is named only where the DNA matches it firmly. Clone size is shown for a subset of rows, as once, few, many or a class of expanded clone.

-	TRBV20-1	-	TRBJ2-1	CSAGDHGGPSSYEQFF	TGTAGTGCTGGGGACCATGGCGGCCCCAGCTCCTACGAGCAGTTCTTC
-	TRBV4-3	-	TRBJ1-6	CASSQDYLNSPLHF	TGCGCCAGCAGCCAAGATTACCTGAATTCACCCCTCCACTTT
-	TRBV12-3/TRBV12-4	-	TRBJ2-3	CASSLTGVRDTQYF	TGTGCCAGCAGTTTAACCGGGGTAAGGGATACGCAGTATTTT
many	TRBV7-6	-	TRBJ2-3	CASSSSRDTQYF	TGTGCCAGCAGCTCCTCCCGGGATACGCAGTATTTT
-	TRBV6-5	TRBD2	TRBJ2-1	CASSYALAGEQFF	TGTGCCAGCAGTTACGCGCTAGCGGGAGAGCAGTTCTTC
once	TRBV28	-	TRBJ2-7	CASSFQTTYEQYF	TGTGCCAGCAGTTTCCAGACTACCTACGAGCAGTACTTC
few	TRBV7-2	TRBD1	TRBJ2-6	CASSTRSTGTGANVLTF	TGTGCCAGCAGCACCCGTTCGACAGGGACCGGGGCCAACGTCCTGACTTTC
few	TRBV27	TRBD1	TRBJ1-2	CASGKLSGQGPYGYTF	TGTGCCAGCGGAAAGTTGTCGGGACAGGGTCCCTATGGCTACACCTTC
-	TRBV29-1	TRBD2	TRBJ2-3	CSSTSAGGHLNTQYF	TGCAGCTCGACGTCCGCGGGGGGGCATTTAAATACGCAGTATTTT
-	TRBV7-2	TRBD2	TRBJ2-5	CASSYSGGAGETQYF	TGTGCCAGCAGCTATAGCGGGGGGGCCGGGGAGACCCAGTACTTC
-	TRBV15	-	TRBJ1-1	CATSTRPRNTEAFF	TGTGCCACCAGCACCCGACCCCGGAACACTGAAGCTTTCTTT
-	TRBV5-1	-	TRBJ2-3	CASSLNGVGTDTQYF	TGCGCCAGCAGCTTGAACGGGGTTGGCACAGATACGCAGTATTTT
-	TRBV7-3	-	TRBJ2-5	CASSPKAFGTQYF	TGTGCCAGCAGCCCCAAAGCGTTCGGGACCCAGTACTTC
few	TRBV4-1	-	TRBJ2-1	CASSQSLLGNEQFF	TGCGCCAGCAGCCAGAGCTTATTGGGCAATGAGCAGTTCTTC
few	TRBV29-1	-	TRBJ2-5	CSAEGRDGETQYF	TGCAGCGCCGAGGGCAGGGACGGAGAGACCCAGTACTTC
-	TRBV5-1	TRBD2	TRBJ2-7	CASSHRGGPSSYEQYF	TGCGCCAGCAGTCACCGCGGGGGGCCTAGCTCCTACGAGCAGTACTTC
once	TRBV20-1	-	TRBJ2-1	CSARAPVGGSYNEQFF	TGCAGTGCTAGAGCCCCGGTCGGGGGATCCTACAATGAGCAGTTCTTC
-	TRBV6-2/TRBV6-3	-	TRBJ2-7	CASSQQGPPYEQYF	TGTGCCAGCAGTCAGCAGGGGCCTCCCTACGAGCAGTACTTC
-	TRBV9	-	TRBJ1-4	CTSSPIATNEKLFF	TGTACCAGCAGCCCCATTGCAACTAATGAAAAACTGTTTTTT
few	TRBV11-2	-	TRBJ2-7	CASSSDTGTYEQYF	TGTGCCAGCAGTTCTGACACGGGGACCTACGAGCAGTACTTC
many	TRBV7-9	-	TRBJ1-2	CASSLGFYGYTF	TGCGCCAGCAGCTTGGGGTTCTATGGCTACACCTTC
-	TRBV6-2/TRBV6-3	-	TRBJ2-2	CASSYWTFGTGELFF	TGTGCCAGCAGCTATTGGACCTTTGGGACCGGGGAGCTGTTTTTT
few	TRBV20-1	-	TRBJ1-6	CSAMEGASSYNSPLHF	TGCAGTGCTATGGAAGGGGCGAGCTCCTATAATTCACCCCTCCACTTT
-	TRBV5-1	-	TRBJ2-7	CASSLAEQCATRGYEQYF	TGCGCCAGCAGCTTGGCCGAGCAATGCGCCACCCGGGGCTACGAGCAGTACTTC
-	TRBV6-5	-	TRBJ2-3	CASSRQNFFTDTQYF	TGTGCCAGCAGTAGACAGAACTTTTTTACAGATACGCAGTATTTT
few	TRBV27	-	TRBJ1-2	CASSRAQWGDGYTF	TGTGCCAGCTCAAGGGCTCAATGGGGAGATGGCTACACCTTC
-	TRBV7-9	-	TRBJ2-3	CASSRGETTDTQYF	TGTGCCAGCAGCCGCGGGGAAACCACAGATACGCAGTATTTT
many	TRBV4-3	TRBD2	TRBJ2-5	CASSQVLPAGAIQETQYF	TGCGCCAGCAGCCAAGTTCTTCCAGCGGGGGCCATCCAAGAGACCCAGTACTTC
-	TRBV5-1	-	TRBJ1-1	CASKGGSGGVFAEAFF	TGCGCCAGCAAGGGGGGTTCGGGGGGCGTTTTTGCGGAAGCTTTCTTT
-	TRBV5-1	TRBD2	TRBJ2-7	CASRYGRGGLEDEQYF	TGCGCCAGCAGGTATGGCCGGGGGGGGCTTGAGGACGAGCAGTACTTC
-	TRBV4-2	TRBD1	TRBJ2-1	CASSHADRGRNEQFF	TGTGCCAGCAGCCACGCGGACAGGGGGCGTAATGAGCAGTTCTTC
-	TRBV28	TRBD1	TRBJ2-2	CASISQGAGAGELFF	TGTGCCAGCATTTCACAGGGGGCGGGGGCCGGGGAGCTGTTTTTT
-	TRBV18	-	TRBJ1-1	CASSPISRVSTEAFF	TGTGCCAGCTCACCAATATCCAGGGTAAGCACTGAAGCTTTCTTT
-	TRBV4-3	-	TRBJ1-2	CASSRGYGVDNYGYTF	TGCGCCAGCAGCCGGGGATATGGGGTGGATAACTATGGCTACACCTTC
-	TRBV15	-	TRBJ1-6	CATSRDSRPERTSPLHF	TGTGCCACCAGCAGAGATAGTAGGCCAGAGAGGACTTCACCCCTCCACTTT
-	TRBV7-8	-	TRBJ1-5	CASSLTFINQPQHF	TGTGCCAGCAGCCTTACCTTCATTAACCAGCCCCAGCATTTT
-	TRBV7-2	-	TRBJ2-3	CASSLARNLDTQYF	TGTGCCAGCAGCTTAGCGCGGAACTTAGATACGCAGTATTTT
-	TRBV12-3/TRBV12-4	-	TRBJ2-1	CASSSTRTGEQFF	TGTGCCAGCAGCTCCACAAGAACGGGGGAGCAGTTCTTC
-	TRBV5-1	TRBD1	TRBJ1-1	CASELTGSGTEAFF	TGCGCCAGCGAGTTGACAGGGTCGGGCACTGAAGCTTTCTTT
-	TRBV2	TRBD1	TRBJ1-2	CASIRALLVGRGQGGLGYTF	TGTGCCAGCATCCGGGCCCTGCTGGTAGGGCGGGGACAGGGTGGATTGGGCTACACCTTC
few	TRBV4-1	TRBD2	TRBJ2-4	CASSNLAGDGKNIQYF	TGCGCCAGCAGCAACCTAGCGGGGGACGGCAAAAACATTCAGTACTTC
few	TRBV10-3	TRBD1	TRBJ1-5	CAITRDRNQPQHF	TGTGCCATCACCCGGGACAGAAATCAGCCCCAGCATTTT
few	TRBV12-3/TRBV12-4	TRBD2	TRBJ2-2	CASGWLAETTGELFF	TGTGCCAGCGGTTGGCTAGCGGAAACTACCGGGGAGCTGTTTTTT
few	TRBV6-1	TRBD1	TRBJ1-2	CASSEQGAGLSAGYTF	TGTGCCAGCAGTGAACAGGGGGCTGGGCTTAGTGCTGGCTACACCTTC